This TCR beta chain was retrieved from a study of control samples from healthy donors and cancer patients. J gave up 7 bases and V 7 bases, and 10 bases lay outside the gene matches. The germline CDR1 and CDR2 sequences are ENHRY and SYGVKD. The CDR3 consists of 16 residues. Only in-frame clones appear in the TCRdb table, and some are missing; sequencing was by immunoSEQ multiplex PCR. The sample holds 150,000 to 200,000 clones, 92% seen once. V gene TRBV10-3 combines with J gene TRBJ2-2; TRBD2 agrees at 12 bases. The clonotype comes from a woman aged 25 to 39 in good health. The sample consisted of blood. The CDR3 loop reads CAINPGLAGRGGELFF. CDR3 sequence (DNA): TGTGCCATCAACCCCGGACTAGCGGGACGGGGCGGGGAGCTGTTTTTT.